This is a list of T cell receptor beta chains from one sample in a study of post-analysis software for immune sequencing data. TCRdb analysed the PCR reads with MiXCR anew, one entry per CDR3 protein. The sample lists hundreds of thousands of distinct CDR3 sequences; approximately 53% were seen once. Sequences were obtained from blood. The source of these receptors is a girl aged 5-17 years with multiple sclerosis. The CDR3 runs from the conserved cysteine through the conserved F or W. A D gene is named only where the DNA matches it firmly.

v_gene,j_gene,d_gene,CDR3aa
TRBV20-1,TRBJ2-6,NA,CSARDHSSGANVLTF
TRBV7-3,TRBJ2-7,NA,CASSSLVQREQYF
TRBV29-1,TRBJ1-2,TRBD1,CSAGTDSGYTF
TRBV28,TRBJ2-7,NA,CASSGVVVSVPYEQYF
TRBV7-9,NA,NA,CASSLAGVDEQYF
TRBV20-1,TRBJ2-7,NA,CSARETGERKQYF
TRBV3-1,TRBJ2-7,NA,CASSQGRHRVREQYF
TRBV5-5,TRBJ1-2,NA,CASSLGSGTHYGYTF
TRBV27,TRBJ2-7,TRBD2,CASSPMTSVPYEQYF
TRBV5-1,TRBJ2-1,NA,CASSGYSYNEQFF
TRBV20-1,NA,NA,CSARDMGFGETQYF
TRBV2,TRBJ2-5,NA,CASSEEETQYF
TRBV5-1,NA,NA,CASSIRDGSSAYEQYF
TRBV7-9,TRBJ2-1,TRBD2,CASSLVTPSGSNEQFF
TRBV11-2,TRBJ2-1,NA,CASSSGLTDSLEQFF
TRBV5-1,TRBJ2-7,NA,CASSLGAVGTYEQYF
TRBV20-1,TRBJ2-3,NA,CSGGRLDTQYF
TRBV11-2,TRBJ2-3,NA,CASSTQGYTDTQYF
TRBV27,TRBJ1-2,NA,CASSGRLYGYTF
TRBV12-3/TRBV12-4,TRBJ2-3,NA,CASSRRVGDTQYF
TRBV3-1,TRBJ2-3,NA,CASSLFPGFRTDTQYF
TRBV5-1,TRBJ2-7,NA,CASSLQVSSYEQYF
TRBV7-3,TRBJ2-3,TRBD1,CASSAGTGANTDTQYF
TRBV10-3,TRBJ2-7,NA,CAISDLQDSYEQYF
TRBV6-4,TRBJ1-6,TRBD1,CASSDSGGNSPLHF
TRBV20-1,TRBJ2-5,NA,CSARDFRGPQNQETQYF
TRBV27,TRBJ1-2,NA,CASSPRGAGAAYGYTF
TRBV29-1,TRBJ2-7,TRBD1,CSGGQGWTYEQYF
TRBV7-2,TRBJ2-7,NA,CASSRRAASYEQYF
TRBV2,TRBJ2-3,NA,CASSGEGGHSDTQYF
TRBV20-1,TRBJ2-7,NA,CSARDKGRYEQYF
TRBV4-1,TRBJ2-1,NA,CASSQDWSRTNEQFF
TRBV12-3/TRBV12-4,TRBJ1-2,TRBD1,CASSLGTGYGYTF
TRBV2,TRBJ2-3,NA,CASSDDAGPTDTQYF
TRBV3-1,TRBJ2-5,NA,CASSQKQGWDQETQYF
TRBV10-1,TRBJ2-5,NA,CASSLGDVETGTQYF
TRBV5-1,TRBJ2-1,TRBD2,CASSLDGLAGTYNEQFF
TRBV13,TRBJ1-1,NA,CASSLGGSRITEAFF
TRBV15,TRBJ2-3,TRBD2,CATSSGKRGGTQYF
TRBV5-1,TRBJ1-2,NA,CASSFGTTSNYGYTF
TRBV29-1,NA,TRBD2,CSVGLAGGSREQYF
TRBV18,NA,TRBD1,CASSPPDRASYEQYF
TRBV21-1,TRBJ1-4,NA,CASSKGPDRASLSGEKLFF
TRBV20-1,TRBJ2-1,TRBD2,CSARLLAGGSYNEQFF
TRBV9,TRBJ1-1,NA,CASSPQDLNTEAFF
TRBV29-1,TRBJ1-2,NA,CSVEDLNQYGYTF
TRBV12-5,TRBJ1-2,TRBD1,CASGLGSRQGPRDGYTF
TRBV12-3/TRBV12-4,TRBJ2-5,NA,CASSGSGRGQETQYF
TRBV10-3,TRBJ2-5,NA,CAIKAGPQEEAQYF